Listed below are T cell receptor beta chains from one sample, sequenced in a study of response to subunit inactivated influenza vaccine. One entry per CDR3 protein, called by TCRdb with MiXCR from the RT-PCR reads. The data contain some 500,000 distinct CDR3 sequences, around 13% of them seen just once; the ten biggest clones take up 10% to 15%. The starting material was PBMCs from blood, obtained 45 days after vaccination. The source is a man between 45 and 60 years old who received an inactivated influenza vaccine. The CDR3 runs from the conserved cysteine through the conserved F or W. A D gene is named only where the DNA matches it firmly. Clone size is given for some rows only: seen once, a few or many times, or a class if the clone is expanded.

>few|14|TRBV3-1|TRBD1|TRBJ1-1
TGTGCCAGCAGACGCGGGACAGAGAACACTGAAGCTTTCTTT
CASRRGTENTEAFF
>-|15|TRBV5-1|-|TRBJ1-4
TGCGCCAGCAGCCCGTACCGGGACCCTGCGGAAAAACTGTTTTTT
CASSPYRDPAEKLFF
>few|15|TRBV12-3/TRBV12-4|-|TRBJ2-1
TGTGCCAGCAGTGCTAGCCGGAGCTCCTACAATGAGCAGTTCTTC
CASSASRSSYNEQFF
>few|15|TRBV5-1|-|TRBJ2-3
TGCGCCAGCAGCTTTTCCGGGGGCGGCCCAGATACGCAGTATTTT
CASSFSGGGPDTQYF
>few|14|TRBV5-1|-|TRBJ1-4
TGCGCCAGCAGCTTGGGGAACAGGGAGGAAAAACTGTTTTTT
CASSLGNREEKLFF
>-|16|TRBV6-1|TRBD2|TRBJ2-3
TGTGCCAGCAGTGAATCAAGGGACTATCTCTCCGATACGCAGTATTTT
CASSESRDYLSDTQYF
>-|15|TRBV20-1|TRBD1|TRBJ1-5
TGCAGTGCCAGAGCCGGGACAGGCTTCAATCAGCCCCAGCATTTT
CSARAGTGFNQPQHF
>few|16|TRBV5-5|TRBD1|TRBJ2-3
TGTGCCAGCAGCCCCCTGGGACAGGGGCGGACAGATACGCAGTATTTT
CASSPLGQGRTDTQYF
>-|17|TRBV7-2|-|TRBJ2-1
TGTGCCAGCAGCTTAGTGTCAACGACGAGCTCCTACAATGAGCAGTTCTTC
CASSLVSTTSSYNEQFF
>few|14|TRBV20-1|-|TRBJ2-1
TGCAGTGCCAGAGCCGGGACTTCTTACAATGAGCAGTTCTTC
CSARAGTSYNEQFF
>-|15|TRBV6-2/TRBV6-3|TRBD1|TRBJ2-7
TGTGCCAGCAGTTACGAGGCAGGGGGCAGATACGAGCAGTACTTC
CASSYEAGGRYEQYF
>-|13|TRBV29-1|-|TRBJ2-1
TGCAGCGTTGAGAAAGGATCCCCCAATGAGCAGTTCTTC
CSVEKGSPNEQFF
>-|13|TRBV3-1|-|TRBJ2-3
TGTGCCAGCAGCCAAGGTTGGAGGGATACGCAGTATTTT
CASSQGWRDTQYF
>-|17|TRBV7-2|TRBD1|TRBJ2-1
TGTGCCAGCAGCTTAGGTTACTGGACAGGGAAATACAATGAGCAGTTCTTC
CASSLGYWTGKYNEQFF
>few|16|TRBV5-1|TRBD1|TRBJ2-7
TGCGCCAGCAGCTATATGAAGGACAGGGGGCTGGACGAGCAGTACTTC
CASSYMKDRGLDEQYF
>many|14|TRBV12-3/TRBV12-4|-|TRBJ2-7
TGTGCCAGCAGTCCCCGGGACTCCCACTACGAGCAGTACTTC
CASSPRDSHYEQYF
>-|15|TRBV7-9|-|TRBJ1-3
TGTGCCAGCAGCTATTATAAGAGCTCTGGAAACACCATATATTTT
CASSYYKSSGNTIYF
>few|14|TRBV5-1|-|TRBJ2-3
TGCGCCAGCAGCGGAACCCAGGGGACAGATACGCAGTATTTT
CASSGTQGTDTQYF
>-|15|TRBV24-1|-|TRBJ2-3
TGTGCCACCAGTGATTGGTCCCGGAGCACAGATACGCAGTATTTT
CATSDWSRSTDTQYF
>-|14|TRBV4-2|-|TRBJ1-1
TGTGCCAGCAGCCAAGAAGGAGGGGGACGGGGAGCTTTCTTT
CASSQEGGGRGAFF
>-|13|TRBV20-1|-|TRBJ2-7
TGCAGTGCTAGTCAACCAGCCGCCTACGAGCAGTACTTC
CSASQPAAYEQYF
>-|17|TRBV4-3|TRBD1|TRBJ2-1
TGCGCCAGCAGCCACCACCCCCCCAGGGGGCGGACGAATGAGCAGTTCTTC
CASSHHPPRGRTNEQFF
>few|15|TRBV27|TRBD2|TRBJ2-7
TGTGCCAGCAGTTTATCGATTAGCGGGACCTACGAGCAGTACTTC
CASSLSISGTYEQYF
>few|15|TRBV28|-|TRBJ1-4
TGTGCCAGCAGTTCTCCGGGACTACCTAATGAAAAACTGTTTTTT
CASSSPGLPNEKLFF
>many|13|TRBV6-1|-|TRBJ1-1
TGTGCCAGCATGATACAGAGGAACACTGAAGCTTTCTTT
CASMIQRNTEAFF